This TCR beta chain was identified in a study of siplizumab effects on memory and regulatory T cells. Broader study findings: Apparently key alloresponse contributors, naive T cells also seemed more diverse than memory cells. Unstimulated subset assignment was obtained for only a minor fraction of alloreactive clones.

The CDR3 contains 17 residues. Germline V gene sequence: CDR1 SQVTM, CDR2 ANQGSEA. Losses at the gene ends were 6 bases for V and 0 bases for J; bases not matched to a gene: 13. As for this clone: The antigen remains undetermined.

Assay: immunoSEQ multiplex PCR; the TCRdb copy retains only in-frame clones and omits some. Here the sample spans some 100,000 clones, over 85% being singletons. Sample: CD8+ T cells sorted from blood. This TCR derives from a human donor in good health. This chain uses TRBV29-1 with TRBJ2-1; 8 bases map to TRBD2. CDR3 residues: CSVAGALAASSYNEQFF. The CDR3 bases are TGCAGCGTGGCCGGCGCACTAGCGGCGAGCTCCTACAATGAGCAGTTCTTC.